This TCR beta chain was sequenced for a study of radiotherapy plus CTLA-4 blockade in lung cancer. Turning to this clone: Antigen unknown.

The germline gives CDR1 SGHAT, CDR2 FQNNGV. Trimming at V came to 4 bases and at J to 2 bases, leaving 4 bases not matched to a gene. The CDR3 consists of 14 residues. General observations from the study: After radiotherapy and ipilimumab, tumor-derived clones expanded in peripheral blood. Early clone dynamics of blood T cells, plus interferon-beta, reportedly predicted response best.

Focal radiation plus CTLA-4 blockade with ipilimumab was administered to patients who had chemo-refractory metastatic non-small-cell lung cancer. The method was immunoSEQ multiplex PCR; TCRdb's version includes in-frame clones alone and lacks a portion of them. The sample holds roughly 58,000 clones, approximately 82% seen once. The source material was peripheral blood, sampled from a patient treated with radiotherapy plus ipilimumab. The clonotype originates from a human donor with non-small cell lung cancer whose response to radiotherapy plus ipilimumab could not be evaluated. The chain couples TRBV11-2 to TRBJ2-7, with 8 bases lining up with TRBD1. CDR3 protein: CASSSAGQAYEQYF. The DNA for the CDR3 is TGTGCCAGCAGCTCCGCGGGACAGGCCTACGAGCAGTACTTC.